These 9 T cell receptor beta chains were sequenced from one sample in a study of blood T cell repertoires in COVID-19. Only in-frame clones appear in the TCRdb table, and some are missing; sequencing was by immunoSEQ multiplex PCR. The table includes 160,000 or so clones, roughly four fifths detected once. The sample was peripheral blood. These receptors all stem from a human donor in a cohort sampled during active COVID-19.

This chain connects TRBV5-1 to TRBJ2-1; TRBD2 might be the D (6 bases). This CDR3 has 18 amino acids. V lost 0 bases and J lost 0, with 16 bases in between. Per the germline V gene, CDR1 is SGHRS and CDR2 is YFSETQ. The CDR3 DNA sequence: TGCGCCAGCAGCTTGGCCCCAATACGGGGGAGCTCCTACAATGAGCAGTTCTTC. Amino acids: CASSLAPIRGSSYNEQFF.

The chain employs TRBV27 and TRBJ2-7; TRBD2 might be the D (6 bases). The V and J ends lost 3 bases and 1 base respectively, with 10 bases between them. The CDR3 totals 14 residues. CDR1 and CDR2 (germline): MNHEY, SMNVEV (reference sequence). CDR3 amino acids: CASSFLGGSYEQYF. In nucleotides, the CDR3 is TGTGCCAGCAGTTTTCTGGGGGGATCCTACGAGCAGTACTTC.

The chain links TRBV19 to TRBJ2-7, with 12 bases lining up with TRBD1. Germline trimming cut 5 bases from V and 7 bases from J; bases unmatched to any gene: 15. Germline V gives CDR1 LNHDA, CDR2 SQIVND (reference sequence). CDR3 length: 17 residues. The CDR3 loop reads CASSPGTGGYVPWEQYF. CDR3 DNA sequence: TGTGCCAGTAGTCCAGGGACAGGGGGCTATGTCCCCTGGGAGCAGTACTTC.

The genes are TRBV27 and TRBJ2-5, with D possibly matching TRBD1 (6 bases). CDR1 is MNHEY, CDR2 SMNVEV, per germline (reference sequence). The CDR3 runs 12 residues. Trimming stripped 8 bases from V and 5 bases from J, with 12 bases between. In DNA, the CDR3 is TGTGCCAGCGGGGCAGGGGTGGAGACCCAGTACTTC. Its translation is CASGAGVETQYF.

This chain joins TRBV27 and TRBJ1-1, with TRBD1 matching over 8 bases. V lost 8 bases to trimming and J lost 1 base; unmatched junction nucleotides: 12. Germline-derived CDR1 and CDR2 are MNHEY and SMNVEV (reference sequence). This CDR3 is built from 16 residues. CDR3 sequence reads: CASSKSQGAANTEAFF. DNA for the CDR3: TGTGCCAGCTCAAAATCCCAGGGGGCGGCGAACACTGAAGCTTTCTTT.

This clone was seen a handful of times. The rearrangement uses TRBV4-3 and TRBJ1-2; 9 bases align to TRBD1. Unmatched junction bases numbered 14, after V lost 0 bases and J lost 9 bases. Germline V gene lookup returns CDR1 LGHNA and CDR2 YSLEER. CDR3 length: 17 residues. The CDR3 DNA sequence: TGCGCCAGCAGCCAAGAAAGAGGAGGTGGGGACAGGGCCCGCTACACCTTC. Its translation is CASSQERGGGDRARYTF.

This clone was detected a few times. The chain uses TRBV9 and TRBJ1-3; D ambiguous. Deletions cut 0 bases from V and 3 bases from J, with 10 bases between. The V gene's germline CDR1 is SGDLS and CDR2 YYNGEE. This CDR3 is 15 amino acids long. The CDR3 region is CASSVGGSNGNTIYF. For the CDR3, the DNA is TGTGCCAGCAGCGTAGGAGGGAGTAATGGAAACACCATATATTTT.

The CDR3 DNA sequence: TGTGCCAGCAGTGGGGACAGGGTTCGGAGCTCTGAAGCTTTCTTT. Protein product: CASSGDRVRSSEAFF. The chain couples TRBV2 to TRBJ1-1, with 9 positions matching TRBD1. Germline V gives CDR1 SNHLY, CDR2 FYNNEI. V was clipped by 4 bases and J by 6 bases; unmatched bases: 9. The CDR3 is made up of 15 amino acids.

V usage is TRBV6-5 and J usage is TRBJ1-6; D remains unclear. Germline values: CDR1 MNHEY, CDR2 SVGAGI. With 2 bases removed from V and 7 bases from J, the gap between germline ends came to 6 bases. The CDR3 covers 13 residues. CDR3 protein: CASSYAGNSPLHF. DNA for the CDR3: TGTGCCAGCAGTTACGCCGGGAATTCACCCCTCCACTTT.